The T cell receptor beta chain described here comes from a study of T cells of healthy individuals. J was trimmed by 4 bases and V by 6 bases; bases with no gene match: 10. Germline lookup yields CDR1 MDHEN and CDR2 SYDVKM. The CDR3 consists of 15 residues. TCRdb reanalysed the 5' RACE reads using MiXCR and keeps one entry per CDR3 protein. This sample has more than 85,000 distinct CDR3 sequences, with approximately 18% found just once. This clonotype was sampled from a human donor in good health. The chain is built from TRBV28 and TRBJ2-7, with TRBD1 matching 9 bases. The CDR3 sequence is CASSSHGQGNYEQYF. In DNA, the CDR3 is TGTGCCAGCAGCTCACACGGACAGGGGAATTACGAGCAGTACTTC.